The rows below give T cell receptor beta chains drawn from one sample of a study of blood T cells in healthy people across ages. One entry per CDR3 protein results from TCRdb running MiXCR on the 5' RACE reads. The data show under 1,000,000 distinct CDR3 sequences, approximately 35% seen once. The sequenced sample consisted of blood. The source is a man between 18 and 29 years old in good health. The CDR3 runs from the conserved cysteine through the conserved F or W. The D gene is left open where the match is weak. Clone size is stated in some rows and not others, as once, few, many or a class when expanded.

J,V,D,length,size,DNA,CDR3
TRBJ1-4,TRBV7-9,.,17,.,TGTGCCGGCAGCCCAGCGCAGGGGCCTCCAACTAATGAAAAACTGTTTTTT,CAGSPAQGPPTNEKLFF
TRBJ1-4,TRBV20-1,.,14,few,TGCAGTGCTAGTATAACTGCAACTAATGAAAAACTGTTTTTT,CSASITATNEKLFF
TRBJ1-2,TRBV7-9,.,13,.,TGTGCCAGCAGTCTCAGGGTCGACTATGGCTACACCTTC,CASSLRVDYGYTF
TRBJ1-6,TRBV2,TRBD1,18,.,TGTGCCAGCAGAGATGGGACAGGGGGAACCTCCTATAATTCACCCCTCCACTTT,CASRDGTGGTSYNSPLHF
TRBJ2-5,TRBV7-9,TRBD1,15,.,TGTGCCAGCACCTCCGACAGGGGGCGTCGAGAGACCCAGTACTTC,CASTSDRGRRETQYF
TRBJ1-2,TRBV20-1,.,15,few,TGCAGTGCTAGAGAAGGGGCCCAAGATTACTATGGCTACACCTTC,CSAREGAQDYYGYTF
TRBJ1-4,TRBV20-1,.,11,.,TGCAGTGCTAGGGCAGGCGAAAAACTGTTTTTT,CSARAGEKLFF
TRBJ2-5,TRBV29-1,TRBD1,17,.,TGCAGCGTTGAAGGGGCCAAATTGGGATCGACAGGGCAGACCCAGTACTTC,CSVEGAKLGSTGQTQYF
TRBJ2-7,TRBV5-6,TRBD1,16,.,TGTGCCAGCAGCATCGGGACAGGGGCTCTCCGGTACGAGCAGTACTTC,CASSIGTGALRYEQYF
TRBJ1-2,TRBV7-9,.,16,few,TGTGCCAGCAGCCAAGGCGCGGGGAAGGGGACCTATGGCTACACCTTC,CASSQGAGKGTYGYTF
TRBJ2-7,TRBV11-3,.,12,.,TGTGCCAGCTCTGGGCAGAACAATGAGCAGTACTTC,CASSGQNNEQYF
TRBJ2-1,TRBV6-2/TRBV6-3,.,14,many,TGTGCCAGCAGTAAAACTTTGGATTACAATGAGCAGTTCTTC,CASSKTLDYNEQFF
TRBJ1-4,TRBV20-1,.,18,few,TGCAGTGCTAGAGGAAGGGGGACCTCGGGGCTGACTAATGAAAAACTGTTTTTT,CSARGRGTSGLTNEKLFF
TRBJ2-5,TRBV7-2,.,12,few,TGTGCCAGCAGCTCCGGAGGGGTAGAGCAGTACTTC,CASSSGGVEQYF
TRBJ1-1,TRBV5-5,TRBD1,15,.,TGTGCCAGCAGTTTGGACAGGGCCGGGAACACTGAAGCTTTCTTT,CASSLDRAGNTEAFF
TRBJ2-1,TRBV4-1,.,14,many,TGCGCCAGCAGCGGTCAGGTGAACTACAATGAGCAGTTCTTC,CASSGQVNYNEQFF